This is a list of T cell receptor beta chains from one sample in a study of CD8+ T cells in alopecia areata. Profiled with immunoSEQ multiplex PCR; TCRdb holds only in-frame clones, not every one. The table has about 120,000 clones, about 61% seen once; the top ten hold about 3%. The material sequenced was CD4+ T cells sorted from blood. These receptors were collected from a human donor in good health. CDR3s include the opening cysteine and the closing phenylalanine or tryptophan. A D gene is named only where the DNA matches it firmly. Part of the rows lack a size; the others show once, few, many or a class for expanded clones.

D gene	clone size	J gene	V gene	CDR3 DNA	CDR3 protein
.	.	TRBJ2-1	TRBV30	TGTGCCTGGAGTGCCCGGGAGAATGAGCAGTTCTTC	CAWSARENEQFF
.	.	TRBJ2-7	TRBV2	TGTGCCAGCAGTGACACGGGGAAGGCAGGCTACGAGCAGTACTTC	CASSDTGKAGYEQYF
TRBD1	.	TRBJ1-2	TRBV28	TGTGCCAGCAGTTCAACAGGGGGCGATGGCTATGGCTACACCTTC	CASSSTGGDGYGYTF
.	few	TRBJ2-5	TRBV1	TGCACCAGCAGCCAAGATCGGAAGCGGGAGAGACAAGAGACCCAGTACTTC	CTSSQDRKRERQETQYF
.	.	TRBJ2-3	TRBV5-5	TGTGCCAGCAGCCTAGGACCAGTCACCACAGATACGCAGTATTTT	CASSLGPVTTDTQYF
.	.	TRBJ2-5	TRBV5-1	TGCGCCAGCAGCTCGGACCCACCGACAGAGACCCAGTACTTC	CASSSDPPTETQYF
.	once	TRBJ1-2	TRBV6-6	TGTGCCAGCACCGCCGACGGGGACTATGGCTACACCTTC	CASTADGDYGYTF
.	.	TRBJ1-1	TRBV12-2	TGTGCAAGTCGCTGTCAGACAGGGAGAGTTACTGAAGCTTTCTTT	CASRCQTGRVTEAFF
.	.	TRBJ2-2	TRBV11-2	TGTGCCAGCAGCCCGGACACCGGGGAGCTGTTTTTT	CASSPDTGELFF
TRBD1	once	TRBJ1-2	TRBV7-9	TGTGCCAGCAGCGCAGGACAGGGAGTCTATGGCTACACCTTC	CASSAGQGVYGYTF
TRBD1	.	TRBJ1-6	TRBV11-2	TGTGCCAGCAGCTTAACCGGGACAGCCCGGGATTCACCCCTCCACTTT	CASSLTGTARDSPLHF
TRBD1	.	TRBJ1-3	TRBV30	TGTGCCTGGGATACAGGGGAAGGAAACACCATATATTTT	CAWDTGEGNTIYF
.	.	TRBJ2-3	TRBV7-9	TGTGCCAGCAGCCCCAATTTTGATACGCAGTATTTT	CASSPNFDTQYF
.	.	TRBJ1-2	TRBV10-2	TGCGCCAGCAGTGAGCCAGTGGCCTATGGCTACACCTTC	CASSEPVAYGYTF
TRBD1	.	TRBJ1-2	TRBV4-1	TGCGCCAGCAGCCACGACAGGGGGACGGATGGCTACACCTTC	CASSHDRGTDGYTF
TRBD2	once	TRBJ2-5	TRBV7-9	TGTGCCAGCAGCTCCCTCCGGACTAGCGGCTTCCAAGAGACCCAGTACTTC	CASSSLRTSGFQETQYF
.	.	TRBJ1-1	TRBV30	TGTGCCTGGGACCGGGGCGGTCTCACTGAAGCTTTCTTT	CAWDRGGLTEAFF
.	.	TRBJ2-3	TRBV2	TGTGCCAGCAGTGCCAAGGCTGGGAACACAGATACGCAGTATTTT	CASSAKAGNTDTQYF
.	.	TRBJ1-1	TRBV7-3	TGTGCCAGCAGTCCACGAGGGGGGCGATACACTGAAGCTTTCTTT	CASSPRGGRYTEAFF
TRBD1	.	TRBJ1-1	TRBV5-6	TGTGCCAGCAGCAGACAGGGGGCCACTGAAGCTTTCTTT	CASSRQGATEAFF
.	.	TRBJ2-3	TRBV29-1	TGCAGCGGGCTCGACCCCCCGAATACGCAGTATTTT	CSGLDPPNTQYF
TRBD1	.	TRBJ1-4	TRBV7-2	TGTGCCAGCAGAGTTCCTACAGGGGGAAATAATGAAAAACTGTTTTTT	CASRVPTGGNNEKLFF
.	few	TRBJ1-6	TRBV9	TGTGCCAGCAGCGCAATGGGTGGGCGGCCTCTCTCCTATAATTCACCCCTCCACTTT	CASSAMGGRPLSYNSPLHF
.	.	TRBJ2-7	TRBV11-2	TGTGCCAGCAGCTGGTCCCAGGGTCTCGAGCAGTACTTC	CASSWSQGLEQYF
.	.	TRBJ2-3	TRBV30	TGTGCCTGGAGTCCGACAGCAGATACGCAGTATTTT	CAWSPTADTQYF
.	few	TRBJ2-2	TRBV29-1	TGCAGCGTTGACGAATCCGGGGAGCTGTTTTTT	CSVDESGELFF
TRBD1	few	TRBJ1-1	TRBV5-1	TGCGCCAGCAGCTCTGGGACAGGGCGTGATGAAGCTTTCTTT	CASSSGTGRDEAFF
.	.	TRBJ2-5	TRBV27	TGTGCCAGCAGGCCTCACATAGATGGAGCCCAGTACTTC	CASRPHIDGAQYF
TRBD2	.	TRBJ2-3	TRBV7-2	TGTGCCAGCAGCTTAGCAGCGGGGGGGCCGGATACGCAGTATTTT	CASSLAAGGPDTQYF
TRBD1	.	TRBJ2-3	TRBV11-1	TGTGCCAGCAGCTTAGCGGGACAGTCTGGAAATACGCAGTATTTT	CASSLAGQSGNTQYF
.	.	TRBJ1-2	TRBV29-1	TGCAGCGTTGCCGTAGGGAATGGCTACACCTTC	CSVAVGNGYTF
.	.	TRBJ2-3	TRBV4-1	TGCGCCAGCAGCCAAGGTCCTCAGAGGGCGCTAAAAAATACGCAGTATTTT	CASSQGPQRALKNTQYF
.	.	TRBJ1-4	TRBV30	TGTGCCTGGAGTGTAGACAGAATTGGCGGAACTAATGAAAAACTGTTTTTT	CAWSVDRIGGTNEKLFF
.	.	TRBJ1-2	TRBV6-5	TGTGCCAGCAGACGAATAGACAGTAACTATGGCTACACCTTC	CASRRIDSNYGYTF
TRBD2	.	TRBJ2-1	TRBV9	TGTGCCAGCAGCGTCACTAGCGACCCCTCCTACAATGAGCAGTTCTTC	CASSVTSDPSYNEQFF
.	.	TRBJ2-2	TRBV5-1	TGCGCCAGCAGCTTGCTAGGGACCGCCGGGGAGCTGTTTTTT	CASSLLGTAGELFF
.	.	TRBJ2-3	TRBV9	TGTGCCAGCAGCGGCCCGCGCAGGGCTAGCACAGATACGCAGTATTTT	CASSGPRRASTDTQYF
.	.	TRBJ1-1	TRBV19	TGTGCCAGTAGGGGGGCATGGGGAGCGATGAACACTGAAGCTTTCTTT	CASRGAWGAMNTEAFF
.	.	TRBJ2-7	TRBV2	TGTGCCAGCAGTGAGACGCGAGGGGGCGAGCAGTACTTC	CASSETRGGEQYF
TRBD1	.	TRBJ1-5	TRBV9	TGTGCCAGCAGCGTTAGTCAAGGAGGGACAGGGAATCAGCCCCAGCATTTT	CASSVSQGGTGNQPQHF
TRBD2	.	TRBJ2-1	TRBV18	TGTGCCAGCTCTCTAGCGGGGGGATACAATGAGCAGTTCTTC	CASSLAGGYNEQFF
TRBD1	once	TRBJ2-3	TRBV6-1	TGTGCCAGCAATGTTCGACAGGGTAGGACAGATACGCAGTATTTT	CASNVRQGRTDTQYF
TRBD1	.	TRBJ2-3	TRBV5-1	TGCGCCAGCAGCTTGGACAGGGGCAGCACAGATACGCAGTATTTT	CASSLDRGSTDTQYF
.	few	TRBJ2-7	TRBV28	TGTGCCAGCAGTCTTCCCGGCTCTATCTACGAGCAGTACTTC	CASSLPGSIYEQYF
.	.	TRBJ2-1	TRBV4-1	TGCGCCAGCAGCCCCCTAGGAGGGGGCTCCTACAATGAGCAGTTCTTC	CASSPLGGGSYNEQFF
.	.	TRBJ2-5	TRBV9	TGTGCCAGCAGCTCAGTGGGGGGATCGGAGACCCAGTACTTC	CASSSVGGSETQYF
.	few	TRBJ1-3	TRBV4-1	TGCGCCAGCAGCCAAGATCCGAGACCCAGCTCTGGAAACACCATATATTTT	CASSQDPRPSSGNTIYF
.	few	TRBJ2-2	TRBV6-5	TGTGCCAGCAGCCAACCGACGTGGGGCTCCGGGGAGCTGTTTTTT	CASSQPTWGSGELFF
.	.	TRBJ1-2	TRBV7-2	TGTGCCAGCAGCTTAGCGCCCCCCCCGGCAAACTATGGCTACACCTTC	CASSLAPPPANYGYTF
.	.	TRBJ2-5	TRBV11-3	TGTGCCAGCAGCTTAGACGGGGGCGTAGGAGAGACCCAGTACTTC	CASSLDGGVGETQYF
.	.	TRBJ2-1	TRBV25-1	TGTGCCAGCAGAACTCTGTACAATGAGCAGTTCTTC	CASRTLYNEQFF
.	many	TRBJ1-4	TRBV2	TGTGCCAGCAGGGCTAATGAAAAACTGTTTTTT	CASRANEKLFF
TRBD1	.	TRBJ2-1	TRBV5-6	TGTGCCAGCGCGGGGCGGACAGGGGCTACCAATGAGCAGTTCTTC	CASAGRTGATNEQFF
.	.	TRBJ2-1	TRBV5-1	TGCGCCAGCAAGACAACCTACAATGAGCAGTTCTTC	CASKTTYNEQFF
.	.	TRBJ1-1	TRBV5-1	TGCGCCAGCAGCTTGTTGGGGGGCACTGAAGCTTTCTTT	CASSLLGGTEAFF